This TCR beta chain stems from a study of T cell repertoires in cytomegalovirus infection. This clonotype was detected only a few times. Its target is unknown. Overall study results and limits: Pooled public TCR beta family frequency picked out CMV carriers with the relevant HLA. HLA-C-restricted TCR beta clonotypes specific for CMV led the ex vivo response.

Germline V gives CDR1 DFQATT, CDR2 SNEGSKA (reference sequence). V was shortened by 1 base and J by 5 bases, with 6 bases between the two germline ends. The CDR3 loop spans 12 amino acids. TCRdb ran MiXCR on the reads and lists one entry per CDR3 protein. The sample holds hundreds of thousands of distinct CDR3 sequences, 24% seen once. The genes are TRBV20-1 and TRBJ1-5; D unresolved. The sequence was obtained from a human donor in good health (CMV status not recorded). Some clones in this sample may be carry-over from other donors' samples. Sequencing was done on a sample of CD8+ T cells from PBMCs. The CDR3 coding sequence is TGCAGTGCTAGAGCCTCGGATCAGCCCCAGCATTTT. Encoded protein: CSARASDQPQHF.